The 25 T cell receptor beta chains given below trace back to one sample, sequenced in a study of cytomegalovirus exposure and HLA in healthy donors. Generated by immunoSEQ multiplex PCR, the TCRdb table keeps only in-frame clones and is missing some. The table shows 95,000 to 150,000 clones, with roughly 89% occurring only once. The sample taken for sequencing was PBMCs. Source of these receptors: a woman aged 18-29 years in good health and CMV-seronegative.

V usage is TRBV6-1 and J usage is TRBJ1-2, with TRBD1 identical over 9 bases. The CDR3 is 15 residues long. After removal of 1 base from V and 4 bases from J, the junction contained 4 bases not matched to a gene. The germline gives CDR1 MNHNS, CDR2 SASEGT. The CDR3 spells CASSEGQGVAYGYTF. CDR3 coding DNA: TGTGCCAGCAGTGAAGGACAGGGGGTGGCCTATGGCTACACCTTC.

This chain uses TRBV30 with TRBJ1-1, with no clear D. V was clipped by 3 bases and J by 10 bases, with 18 bases between them. The germline V gene encodes CDR1 GTSNPN and CDR2 SVGIG (reference sequence). CDR3 length: 13 residues. Here the CDR3 reads CAWSPPTRRSAFF. The CDR3 DNA reads TGTGCCTGGAGCCCACCGACACGTCGTTCAGCTTTCTTT.

The chain is built from TRBV12-5 and TRBJ2-1, with D unresolved. The germline V and J ends were trimmed by 2 bases and 7 bases, with 6 bases remaining between them. The CDR3 consists of 12 residues. Germline loops: CDR1 LGHNT, CDR2 FRNRAP. The CDR3 sequence: CASGLSGNEQFF. CDR3 sequence (DNA): TGTGCTAGTGGTTTGTCGGGTAATGAGCAGTTCTTC.

The V call is TRBV11-2, the J call TRBJ1-4; D not resolved. The CDR3 sequence is 12 residues long. The germline V gene has CDR1 SGHAT and CDR2 FQNNGV. Trimming left V 1 base short and J 7 bases short, with 4 bases between. This chain's CDR3 is CASSLVGEKLFF. For the CDR3, the DNA is TGTGCCAGCAGCTTAGTCGGTGAAAAACTGTTTTTT.

This rearrangement joins TRBV19 to TRBJ1-2, with D uncertain. The CDR3 totals 10 residues. CDR1 is LNHDA, CDR2 SQIVND, per germline (reference sequence). Trimming cost V 10 bases and J 7 bases, with 10 bases left between them. The CDR3 loop is CATPNGGYTF. CDR3 in DNA: TGTGCCACCCCGAACGGTGGCTACACCTTC.

The chain recombines TRBV4-2 with TRBJ2-1; 8 nucleotides align to TRBD2. V was pared by 3 bases and J by 8 bases, with 9 bases of the junction left unmatched. The CDR3 length is 15 residues. Germline loops: CDR1 LGHNA, CDR2 YNFKEQ. The CDR3 DNA is TGTGCCAGCAGCCATCACGCGGGAGGCGGGGATGAGCAGTTCTTC. This sequence encodes CASSHHAGGGDEQFF.

The rearrangement links TRBV27 to TRBJ2-1, with D hard to call. The germline V gene encodes CDR1 MNHEY and CDR2 SMNVEV (reference sequence). The CDR3 length is 16 residues. Deletions cut 2 bases from V and 1 base from J, with 12 bases between. The CDR3 nucleotides read TGTGCCAGCAGTTTAAGCGCAGCCTCATCCTACAATGAGCAGTTCTTC. It encodes CASSLSAASSYNEQFF.

The chain is built from TRBV28 and TRBJ2-1; 8 bases fit TRBD2. Germline V gene lookup returns CDR1 MDHEN and CDR2 SYDVKM. After removal of 5 bases from V and 0 bases from J, the junction contained 6 bases not matched to a gene. This CDR3 has 16 amino acids. Written as DNA, the CDR3 is TGTGCCAGCAGTCAACTAGCGGTGAGCTCCTACAATGAGCAGTTCTTC. Protein sequence: CASSQLAVSSYNEQFF.

The genes are TRBV4-2 and TRBJ2-5; 11 positions match TRBD2. The V gene end was trimmed by 0 bases and the J gene end by 5 bases; junction bases not matched to a gene: 11. Germline lookup yields CDR1 LGHNA and CDR2 YNFKEQ. This CDR3 comprises 18 residues. The CDR3 loop reads CASSQDPRSGRARETQYF. In DNA, the CDR3 is TGTGCCAGCAGCCAAGATCCGCGTAGCGGGAGGGCCAGGGAGACCCAGTACTTC.

CDR3 sequence reads: CASSSGDISYEQYF. DNA for the CDR3: TGTGCCAGCAGCTCCGGGGACATCTCCTACGAGCAGTACTTC. The chain recombines TRBV5-4 with TRBJ2-7; D possibly corresponds to TRBD1 (6 bases). This CDR3 spans 14 amino acids. Trimming stripped 3 bases from V and 0 bases from J, with 10 bases between. Germline CDR1 SGHNT, CDR2 YYREEE (reference sequence). The full variable domain, rest sourced from reference TRBV5-4 and TRBJ2-7, is ETGVTQSPTHLIKTRGQQVTLRCSSQSGHNTVSWYQQALGQGPQFIFQYYREEENGRGNFPPRFSGLQFPNYSSELNVNALELDDSALYLCASSSGDISYEQYFGPGTRLTVT.

The rearrangement links TRBV5-1 to TRBJ2-1; D call uncertain. Trimming stripped 0 bases from V and 5 bases from J, with 18 bases between. This CDR3 is 17 amino acids long. The V gene's germline CDR1 is SGHRS and CDR2 YFSETQ. In DNA form, the CDR3 reads TGCGCCAGCAGCTTGGCCTGGCTAAGGCGGATCGACAATGAGCAGTTCTTC. It specifies CASSLAWLRRIDNEQFF.

This rearrangement joins TRBV7-8 to TRBJ1-4; D may be TRBD1 (6 bases). Trimming stripped 5 bases from V and 7 bases from J, with 20 bases between. The germline gives CDR1 SGHVS, CDR2 FQNEAQ. The CDR3 consists of 16 residues. The CDR3 loop reads CASSLGQFYSSEKLFF. DNA of the CDR3: TGTGCCAGCAGCCTTGGACAGTTCTACTCATCTGAAAAACTGTTTTTT.

The chain links TRBV19 to TRBJ2-7, with TRBD2 matching over 14 bases. CDR1 and CDR2 from the germline V gene are LNHDA and SQIVND (reference sequence). CDR3 length: 15 residues. V was clipped by 3 bases and J by 5 bases; unmatched bases: 3. CDR3 in DNA: TGTGCCAGTAGTATGGGGACTAGCGGGAGTCACGAGCAGTACTTC. Translated: CASSMGTSGSHEQYF.

This clone was detected a few times. V usage is TRBV4-1 and J usage is TRBJ2-7; the D gene is possibly TRBD2 (6 bases). Trimming cost V 4 bases and J 2 bases, with 12 bases left between them. The CDR3 runs to 14 residues. Germline loops: CDR1 MGHRA, CDR2 YSYEKL. The CDR3 is CASSPLAGTYEQYF. The CDR3 coding sequence is TGCGCCAGCAGCCCCTTGGCGGGGACCTACGAGCAGTACTTC.

This sequence joins TRBV4-1 and TRBJ1-2; 9 bases map to TRBD1. Germline lookup yields CDR1 MGHRA and CDR2 YSYEKL. This CDR3 spans 15 amino acids. J lost 3 bases, V lost 5 bases, and 7 bases had no gene match. The CDR3 is CASSARDREDYGYTF. Written as DNA, the CDR3 is TGCGCCAGCAGCGCCCGGGACAGGGAGGACTATGGCTACACCTTC.

This clone was detected only once. The gene calls are TRBV7-8 and TRBJ1-4, with TRBD1 matching over 8 bases. The ends lost 5 bases at V and 5 bases at J; junction bases unmatched: 4. CDR3 length equals 14 residues. The V gene's germline CDR1 is SGHVS and CDR2 FQNEAQ. The CDR3 DNA follows: TGTGCCAGCAGCCACAACAGGGGGAATGAAAAACTGTTTTTT. Protein product: CASSHNRGNEKLFF.

This chain links TRBV23-1 with TRBJ1-5; 7 nucleotides match TRBD1. TRBV23-1 is annotated as an ORF whose role is uncertain. The ends lost 3 bases at V and 5 bases at J; junction bases unmatched: 7. The CDR3 has 15 residues. The CDR3 DNA sequence: TGCGCCAGCAGTCAGTGGGACAGCCCCTATCAGCCCCAGCATTTT. Encoded protein: CASSQWDSPYQPQHF.

This clone was seen just once. The genes are TRBV30 and TRBJ2-5; 7 bases are a match to TRBD2. The CDR3 consists of 14 residues. Per germline, CDR1 GTSNPN and CDR2 SVGIG (reference sequence). V lost 3 bases to trimming and J lost 4 bases; unmatched junction nucleotides: 8. CDR3 loop: CAWRGAGVRETQYF. CDR3 nucleotide sequence: TGTGCCTGGAGAGGTGCGGGAGTTAGAGAGACCCAGTACTTC.

Regarding this clone: Germline and junction disagree at one end, which may indicate a read error. The V gene is TRBV30, the J gene TRBJ1-3; D remains unclear. The CDR3 is made up of 13 amino acids. Germline V gene data show CDR1 as GTSNPN and CDR2 as SVGIG (reference sequence). The CDR3 coding sequence is TGTGCCCGGAGGATAGTCCCTGGAAACACCATATATTTT. The encoded protein is CARRIVPGNTIYF.

This chain uses TRBV5-4 with TRBJ2-1; weak D call: TRBD2 (6 bases). Trimming cost V 5 bases and J 9 bases, with 24 bases left between them. CDR1 and CDR2 (germline): SGHNT, YYREEE (reference sequence). The CDR3 has 16 amino acids. The CDR3 coding sequence is TGTGCCAGCAGTTCTGCCGGGATCCGGAGGGCTTCTGAGCAGTTCTTC. Its protein product is CASSSAGIRRASEQFF.

The chain has TRBV6-4 and TRBJ2-1; 13 bases are shared with TRBD2. The germline V gene encodes CDR1 MRHNA and CDR2 SNTAGT. The CDR3 consists of 16 residues. The J segment lost 7 bases and the V segment lost 6 bases, leaving 9 bases of the junction unmatched. CDR3 in amino acids: CASSLLAGGNQNEQFF. The DNA for the CDR3 is TGTGCCAGCAGCCTACTAGCGGGAGGGAATCAGAATGAGCAGTTCTTC.

The gene calls are TRBV7-9 and TRBJ1-1; TRBD1 aligns across 7 bases. CDR1 SEHNR and CDR2 FQNEAQ come from the germline V gene (reference sequence). V dropped 4 bases and J dropped 4; count of bases not matched to a gene: 6. This CDR3 region has 14 residues. The CDR3 spells CASSSTGSITEAFF. DNA for the CDR3: TGTGCCAGCAGCTCGACAGGGTCTATCACTGAAGCTTTCTTT.

The chain employs TRBV29-1 and TRBJ2-7; 13 bases align to TRBD2. The CDR3 runs 14 residues. The junction had 6 bases not matched to a gene; V was cut back by 4 bases and J by 6 bases. The germline gives CDR1 SQVTM, CDR2 ANQGSEA. DNA of the CDR3: TGCAGCGTTGGGTGGACTAGCGGGAGTCGCGAGCAGTACTTC. Translating gives CSVGWTSGSREQYF.

This chain links TRBV19 with TRBJ2-2, with D hard to call. V was trimmed by 5 bases and J by 1 base, leaving 8 bases between them. The CDR3 is made up of 14 amino acids. The germline CDR1 and CDR2 sequences are LNHDA and SQIVND (reference sequence). In nucleotides, the CDR3 is TGTGCCAGTAGTTTATACTTGAACACCGGGGAGCTGTTTTTT. Its translation: CASSLYLNTGELFF.

This clone appeared a single time. The V gene is TRBV2, the J gene TRBJ2-7; the match to TRBD2 covers 7 bases. The trim removed 6 bases at V and 7 bases at J, leaving 12 bases unmatched. The CDR3 extends over 14 amino acids. Germline assignment: CDR1 SNHLY and CDR2 FYNNEI. CDR3 sequence: CASRLSGTLGEQYF. The CDR3 region has the DNA TGTGCCAGCAGACTCAGCGGGACCCTGGGGGAGCAGTACTTC.